One sample yielded the 14 T cell receptor beta chains listed below, sequenced in a study of blood T cells in healthy people across ages. PCR was performed a second time for about 7 to 12 cycles using a sample-barcoded 5' primer and a J-beta primer mix. TCRdb processed the 5' RACE reads anew with MiXCR; each CDR3 protein has one entry. The sample lists about 1.8 million distinct CDR3 sequences; approximately 50% were seen once. The sample was blood. The receptors were sampled from a woman between 40 and 55 years old in good health.

The sample holds a few counts of this clonotype. CDR3 sequence reads: CASSLKRGSSYNEQFF. In DNA form, the CDR3 reads TGTGCCAGCAGTTTAAAGCGGGGCTCTTCCTACAATGAGCAGTTCTTC. The V and J genes are TRBV12-3 or TRBV12-4 and TRBJ2-1; TRBD2 agrees at 7 bases. Trimming removed 2 bases from V and 1 base from J; junction bases left unmatched: 5. The CDR3 sequence is 16 residues long.

DNA for the CDR3: TGTGCCAGCAGCCCCCAGGGCCCAGGGATGGGAAATGAGCAGTTCTTC. Translating it yields CASSPQGPGMGNEQFF. The V and J genes are TRBV7-2 and TRBJ2-1; D perhaps matches TRBD1 (5 bases). CDR1 is SGHTA, CDR2 FQGNSA, per germline. Trimming shortened V by 5 bases and J by 7 bases, and 21 bases separated the two germline ends. This CDR3 has 16 residues.

This clonotype turned up a few times. The V and J genes are TRBV13 and TRBJ2-5; 8 nucleotides agree with TRBD1. The V gene's germline CDR1 is PRHDT and CDR2 FYEKMQ (reference sequence). The CDR3 sequence is 15 residues long. Trimming took 5 bases from V and 5 from J; bases not matched to a gene: 10. CDR3 sequence (DNA): TGTGCCAGCAGCGACCGACAGGGGTCCTCGGAGACCCAGTACTTC. Residues: CASSDRQGSSETQYF.

CDR3 region: CASSAAGLGNEQFF. DNA of the CDR3: TGTGCCAGTAGTGCAGCGGGACTAGGCAATGAGCAGTTCTTC. This chain joins TRBV19 and TRBJ2-1; 8 positions agree with TRBD2. The germline CDR1 and CDR2 sequences are LNHDA and SQIVND (reference sequence). The CDR3 is 14 residues long. Losses at the gene ends were 5 bases for V and 6 bases for J; bases not matched to a gene: 6.

The chain carries TRBV10-2 and TRBJ2-3; no clear D. The CDR3 covers 15 residues. Trimming left V 3 bases short and J 4 bases short, with 14 bases between. Germline V CDR1 and CDR2: WSHSY, SAAADI. The CDR3 DNA reads TGCGCCAGCAGTGACCCCCACCTTGGGGCAGATACGCAGTATTTT. This codes for CASSDPHLGADTQYF.

V is TRBV28 and J is TRBJ2-1, with a possible D match to TRBD1 (6 bases). The CDR3 consists of 17 residues. CDR1 and CDR2 from the germline V gene are MDHEN and SYDVKM. V was pared by 0 bases and J by 8 bases, with 20 bases between. CDR3 in DNA: TGTGCCAGCAGTTTATGGGCAGGGGCTTGGGGATGGGATGAGCAGTTCTTC. Its translation: CASSLWAGAWGWDEQFF.

This clonotype was observed a handful of times. Sequence at one end of the junction differs from germline and may be a read error. The V and J genes are TRBV5-1 and TRBJ2-5; 9 bases match TRBD1. From germline, CDR1 is SGHRS and CDR2 YFSETQ. The CDR3 length is 15 residues. This CDR3 reads CASTLTGGYQETQYF. The CDR3 DNA is TGCGCCAGCACCTTGACAGGGGGGTACCAAGAGACCCAGTACTTC.

With respect to this clonotype: A much larger clone sits a single nucleotide away, making a read error possible. V is TRBV7-2 and J is TRBJ2-7; 9 nucleotides align to TRBD1. The CDR3 consists of 15 residues. Germline trimming cut 4 bases from V and 4 bases from J; bases unmatched to any gene: 8. CDR1 and CDR2 (germline): SGHTA, FQGNSA. The CDR3 reads CASSSSGQGQYEQYF. DNA of the CDR3: TGTGCCAGCAGCTCGTCGGGACAGGGCCAGTACGAGCAGTACTTC. The entire variable domain, with the rest obtained from reference TRBV7-2 and TRBJ2-7, is as follows: GAGVSQSPSNKVTEKGKDVELRCDPISGHTALYWYRQSLGQGLEFLIYFQGNSAPDKSGLPSDRFSAERTGGSVSTLTIQRTQQEDSAVYLCASSSSGQGQYEQYFGPGTRLTVT.

The chain couples TRBV20-1 to TRBJ1-5; a weak D match, TRBD1 (5 bases). From germline, CDR1 is DFQATT and CDR2 SNEGSKA (reference sequence). The CDR3 contains 14 residues. Trimming left V 3 bases short and J 4 bases short, with 13 bases between. The CDR3 loop reads CSARGTVGNQPQHF. DNA of the CDR3: TGCAGTGCTAGGGGGACGGTGGGGAATCAGCCCCAGCATTTT.

V is TRBV4-2 and J is TRBJ2-7; the D is unclear. CDR3 length: 16 residues. V was trimmed by 4 bases and J by 0 bases, leaving 16 bases between them. The germline gives CDR1 LGHNA, CDR2 YNFKEQ. CDR3 sequence: CASSPGAQATSYEQYF. CDR3 coding DNA: TGTGCCAGCAGCCCAGGTGCTCAGGCTACCTCCTACGAGCAGTACTTC.

V usage is TRBV4-1 and J usage is TRBJ1-4, with D uncertain. Germline values: CDR1 MGHRA, CDR2 YSYEKL. V was pared by 7 bases and J by 5 bases, with 17 bases between. The CDR3 loop spans 15 amino acids. Here the CDR3 DNA reads TGCGCCAGCAAGCTCACGGGAGATCAAAATGAAAAACTGTTTTTT. Its protein is CASKLTGDQNEKLFF.

The CDR3 protein is CASSLTPPTSGTDTQYF. The CDR3 DNA is TGTGCCAGCAGTTTAACCCCCCCGACTAGCGGGACAGATACGCAGTATTTT. The chain is built from TRBV27 and TRBJ2-3; TRBD2 agrees at 10 bases. Germline CDR1 is MNHEY and CDR2 is SMNVEV (reference sequence). Losses at the gene ends were 2 bases for V and 3 bases for J; bases not matched to a gene: 8. This CDR3 contains 17 residues.

This clonotype has more than one count but fewer than ten. This chain uses TRBV27 with TRBJ1-5; D is undetermined. CDR3 size: 14 residues. Trimming took off 6 bases at V and 4 bases at J, with 13 bases between the two ends. Germline CDR1 MNHEY, CDR2 SMNVEV (reference sequence). CDR3 in amino acids: CASRPGAVNQPQHF. The CDR3 nucleotides are TGTGCCAGCAGACCTGGAGCGGTAAATCAGCCCCAGCATTTT.

This chain connects TRBV20-1 to TRBJ1-2; 8 nucleotides match TRBD1. The J segment lost 6 bases and the V segment lost 4 bases, leaving 7 bases of the junction unmatched. Germline V lookup: CDR1 DFQATT, CDR2 SNEGSKA (reference sequence). CDR3 length: 13 amino acids. CDR3 sequence reads: CSANPTGEDGYTF. As DNA, the CDR3 is TGCAGTGCTAACCCGACAGGGGAGGATGGCTACACCTTC.